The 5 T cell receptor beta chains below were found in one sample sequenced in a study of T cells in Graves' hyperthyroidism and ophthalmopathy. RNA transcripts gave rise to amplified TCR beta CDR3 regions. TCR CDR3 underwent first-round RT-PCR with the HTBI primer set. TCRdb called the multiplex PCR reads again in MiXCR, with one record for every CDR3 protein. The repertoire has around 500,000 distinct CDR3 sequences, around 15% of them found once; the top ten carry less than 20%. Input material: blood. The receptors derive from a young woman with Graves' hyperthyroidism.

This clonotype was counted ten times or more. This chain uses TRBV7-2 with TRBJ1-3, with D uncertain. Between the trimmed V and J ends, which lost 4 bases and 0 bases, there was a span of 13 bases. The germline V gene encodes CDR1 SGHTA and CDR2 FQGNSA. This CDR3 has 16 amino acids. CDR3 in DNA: TGTGCCAGCAGCTCCTACACTTTCTCCTCTGGAAACACCATATATTTT. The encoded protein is CASSSYTFSSGNTIYF.

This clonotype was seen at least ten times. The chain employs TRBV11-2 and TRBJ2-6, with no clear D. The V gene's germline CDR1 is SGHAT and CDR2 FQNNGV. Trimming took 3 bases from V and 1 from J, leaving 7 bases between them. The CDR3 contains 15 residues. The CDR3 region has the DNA TGTGCCAGCAGCTTTGAGCGATCTGGGGCCAACGTCCTGACTTTC. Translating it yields CASSFERSGANVLTF.

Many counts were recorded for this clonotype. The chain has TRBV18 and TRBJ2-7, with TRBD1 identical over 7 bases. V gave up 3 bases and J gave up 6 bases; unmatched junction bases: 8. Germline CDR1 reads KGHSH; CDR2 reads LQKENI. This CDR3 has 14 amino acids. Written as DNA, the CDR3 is TGTGCCAGCTCACCTCCGATACAGGGGAGCGAGCAGTACTTC. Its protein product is CASSPPIQGSEQYF.

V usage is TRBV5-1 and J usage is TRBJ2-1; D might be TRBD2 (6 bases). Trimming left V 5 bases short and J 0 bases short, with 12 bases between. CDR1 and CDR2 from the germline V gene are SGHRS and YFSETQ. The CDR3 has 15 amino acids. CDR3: CASRLIGSSYNEQFF. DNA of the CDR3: TGCGCCAGCAGACTGATCGGGAGCTCCTACAATGAGCAGTTCTTC. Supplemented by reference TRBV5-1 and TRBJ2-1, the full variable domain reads KAGVTQTPRYLIKTRGQQVTLSCSPISGHRSVSWYQQTPGQGLQFLFEYFSETQRNKGNFPGRFSGRQFSNSRSEMNVSTLELGDSALYLCASRLIGSSYNEQFFGPGTRLTVL.

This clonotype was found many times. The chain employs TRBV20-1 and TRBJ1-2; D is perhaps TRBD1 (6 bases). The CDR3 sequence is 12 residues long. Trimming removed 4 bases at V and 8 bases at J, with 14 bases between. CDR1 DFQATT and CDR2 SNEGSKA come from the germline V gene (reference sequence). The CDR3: CSAKDRGRGYTF. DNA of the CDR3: TGCAGTGCTAAGGATCGGGGGCGAGGCTACACCTTC.